The subject of this entry is one T cell receptor beta chain. What it binds is not known. PCR primers comprised 60 Vbeta and 13 Jbeta primers. Generated by immunoSEQ multiplex PCR, the TCRdb table keeps only in-frame clones and is missing some. This repertoire comprises about 170,000 clones; its ten largest clones make up about 0.81%. Though nominally healthy at sampling, donors likely had unrecorded immune exposures. Deletions cut 5 bases from V and 2 bases from J, with 18 bases between. The CDR3 has 16 amino acids. Germline V gene lookup returns CDR1 MGHRA and CDR2 YSYEKL. The source of the sample is a study of cytomegalovirus exposure and HLA in healthy donors. Study-wide results and caveats: Later analysis demonstrated an association between a missense DCLRE1C variant and TCR beta V- and J-gene trimming.

Sequencing used PBMCs. The chain is built from TRBV4-1 and TRBJ1-2; D might be TRBD1 (6 bases). This receptor was obtained from a woman aged 18-29 years in good health and CMV-seropositive. The CDR3 nucleotides read TGCGCCAGCAGCATGGGGGAGGGAGGGGGGAACTATGGCTACACCTTC. Its translation: CASSMGEGGGNYGYTF.